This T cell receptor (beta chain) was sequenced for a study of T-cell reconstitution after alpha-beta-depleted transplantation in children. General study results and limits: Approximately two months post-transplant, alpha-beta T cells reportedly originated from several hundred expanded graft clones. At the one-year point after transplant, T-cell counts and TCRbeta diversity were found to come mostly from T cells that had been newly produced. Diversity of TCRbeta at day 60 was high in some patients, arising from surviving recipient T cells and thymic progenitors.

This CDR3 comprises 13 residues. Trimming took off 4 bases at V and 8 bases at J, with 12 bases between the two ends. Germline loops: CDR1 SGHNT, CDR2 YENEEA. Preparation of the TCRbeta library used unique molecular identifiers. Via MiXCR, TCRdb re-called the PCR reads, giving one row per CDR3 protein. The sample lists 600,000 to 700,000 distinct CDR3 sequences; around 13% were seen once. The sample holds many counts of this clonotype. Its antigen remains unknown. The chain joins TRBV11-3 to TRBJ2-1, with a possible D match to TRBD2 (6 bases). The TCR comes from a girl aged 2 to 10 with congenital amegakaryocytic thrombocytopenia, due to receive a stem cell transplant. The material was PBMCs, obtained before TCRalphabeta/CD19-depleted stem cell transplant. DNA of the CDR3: TGTGCCAGCAGCTACCGGGAGTTGGATGAGCAGTTCTTC. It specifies CASSYRELDEQFF.